Listed below are T cell receptor beta chains from one sample, sequenced in a study of T cell repertoires in cytomegalovirus infection. No antigen is known for these receptors. Via MiXCR, TCRdb re-called the reads, giving one row per CDR3 protein. The profile shows approximately 600,000 distinct CDR3 sequences, roughly 43% of them singletons. This sample comprised cultured PBMCs, obtained from culture after CMV antigen stimulation. Source of these receptors: a human donor in good health (CMV status not recorded). Some clones in this sample may be carry-over from other donors' samples. CDR3s include the opening cysteine and the closing phenylalanine or tryptophan. D genes are given only for firm matches. Part of the rows lack a size; the others show once, few, many or a class for expanded clones.

clone_size	j_call	v_call	d_call	cdr3_nt	cdr3_aa
many	TRBJ2-5	TRBV7-2	TRBD2	TGTGCCAGCAGCTTATCCGGGACTAGGTATAAAGAGACCCAGTACTTC	CASSLSGTRYKETQYF
-	TRBJ2-2	TRBV11-3	-	TGTGCCAGCAGCTTAGCGGTCCGCGGTTCGGTCGGGGAGCTGTTTTTT	CASSLAVRGSVGELFF
few	TRBJ2-7	TRBV2	-	TGTGCCAGCATAACGGTTAGGGGGAAGCCCTACGAGCAGTACTTC	CASITVRGKPYEQYF
few	TRBJ2-1	TRBV19	-	TGTGCCAGTACTTTCAGGGGATCGGGGAATGAGCAGTTCTTC	CASTFRGSGNEQFF
-	TRBJ2-1	TRBV29-1	-	TGCAGCGTGGAGACAGTCTACAATGAGCAGTTCTTC	CSVETVYNEQFF
-	TRBJ2-1	TRBV19	-	TGTGCCAGTAGTCCTTGGAGTAGCGGAGGGGATGAGCAGTTCTTC	CASSPWSSGGDEQFF
few	TRBJ2-7	TRBV7-2	-	TGTGCCAGCAGCTTCTATTTAGCTGCCGTCTCCTACGAGCAGTACTTC	CASSFYLAAVSYEQYF
few	TRBJ1-4	TRBV7-2	-	TGTGCCAGCAGCTCCTCGACAGGTTCTAATGAAAAACTGTTTTTT	CASSSSTGSNEKLFF
-	TRBJ2-3	TRBV27	-	TGTGCCCGCAGGCAACAGAACACAGATACGCAGTATTTT	CARRQQNTDTQYF
-	TRBJ2-1	TRBV7-6	TRBD2	TGTGCCAGCAGCTTACGGGGGGGCTTTAATGAGCAGTTCTTC	CASSLRGGFNEQFF
few	TRBJ1-1	TRBV6-1	-	TGTGCCAGCAATTCCCAAGGGAACACAGCGAACACTGAAGCTTTCTTT	CASNSQGNTANTEAFF
-	TRBJ1-5	TRBV10-3	-	TGTGCCATCAGTGAGGGCGCCAAAGGTCAGCCCCAGCATTTT	CAISEGAKGQPQHF
-	TRBJ1-1	TRBV28	TRBD1	TGTGCCAGCAGTTCATGGACAGGAGCGAACACTGAAGCTTTCTTT	CASSSWTGANTEAFF
few	TRBJ2-1	TRBV12-5	TRBD1	TGTGCTAGTGGTCAGGGGACAGTCTACAATGAGCAGTTCTTC	CASGQGTVYNEQFF
-	TRBJ1-6	TRBV20-1	-	TGCAGTGCTAGCCGCAGGGCGGGAAATTCACCCCTCCACTTT	CSASRRAGNSPLHF
-	TRBJ2-4	TRBV18	-	TGTGCCAGCTCACCCCCCGGTTCGGGCAAAAACATTCAGTACTTC	CASSPPGSGKNIQYF
-	TRBJ2-1	TRBV4-2	TRBD2	TGTGCCAGCAGCCAAGATGAAGCTAGCGGGGGGGGGAGCTCCTACAATGAGCAGTTCTTC	CASSQDEASGGGSSYNEQFF
few	TRBJ2-7	TRBV19	-	TGTGCCAGTCCCCACCCGCAGGGATCCTACGAGCAGTACTTC	CASPHPQGSYEQYF
few	TRBJ1-1	TRBV6-2/TRBV6-3	-	TGTGCCAGCACCCAGACCACCCGGCCTGAAGCTTTCTTT	CASTQTTRPEAFF
many	TRBJ1-6	TRBV6-5	-	TGTGCCAGCAGTTTCCCGGGTTCACCCCTCCACTTT	CASSFPGSPLHF
-	TRBJ2-1	TRBV7-2	-	TGTGCCAGCAGCCCCCCCGGGGGGCTGTACAATGAGCAGTTCTTC	CASSPPGGLYNEQFF
-	TRBJ2-3	TRBV7-9	TRBD2	TGTGCCAGCAGCACCTCAGGACTAGCGGACAGCACAGATACGCAGTATTTT	CASSTSGLADSTDTQYF
-	TRBJ2-7	TRBV19	-	TGTGCCAGTAAGCAGGACTCTGCCTACGAGCAGTACTTC	CASKQDSAYEQYF
-	TRBJ2-3	TRBV19	TRBD2	TGTGCCAGTAGTTTAACTAGCGGGGGAGATACGCAGTATTTT	CASSLTSGGDTQYF
-	TRBJ1-5	TRBV19	-	TGTGCCAGTCGGTGGGGACCTAGCAATCAGCCCCAGCATTTT	CASRWGPSNQPQHF
few	TRBJ1-3	TRBV6-1	TRBD1	TGTGCCAGCAGTGCCAGGGGGGATTGGAACACCATATATTTT	CASSARGDWNTIYF
few	TRBJ2-2	TRBV6-5	TRBD2	TGTGCCAGCAGTTACGGCGGCGGGAGGGCCGGCACCGGGGAGCTGTTTTTT	CASSYGGGRAGTGELFF
-	TRBJ2-3	TRBV6-5	TRBD1	TGTGCCAGCAGCTACGACAGGGGGCCGGGCACAGATACGCAGTATTTT	CASSYDRGPGTDTQYF
-	TRBJ1-4	TRBV7-8	TRBD1	TGTGCCAGCAGCTTAGGGGGACAGATTAATGAAAAACTGTTTTTT	CASSLGGQINEKLFF
-	TRBJ1-2	TRBV27	TRBD1	TGTGCCAGCAGCCGGACAGGGGTGGGCGGCTACACCTTC	CASSRTGVGGYTF
-	TRBJ2-3	TRBV20-1	-	TGCAGTGTCGAACGGGAGAGGACAGATACGCAGTATTTT	CSVERERTDTQYF
few	TRBJ2-5	TRBV7-9	-	TGTGCCAGCAGCCCCCTCTCCCCCCACGGGGCTAGGATCGTGGAGACCCAGTACTTC	CASSPLSPHGARIVETQYF
-	TRBJ2-1	TRBV7-4	TRBD2	TGTGCCAGCAGTTCAGGCGGGGGACTAGCGGGAGGGCTTGAGCAGTTCTTC	CASSSGGGLAGGLEQFF
-	TRBJ1-1	TRBV7-2	-	TGTGCCAGCAGTTATATTTCTGCCAACACTGAAGCTTTCTTT	CASSYISANTEAFF
-	TRBJ2-7	TRBV4-1	-	TGCGCCAGCAGCCAACTTCCCGCCGTGGGCGAGCAGTACTTC	CASSQLPAVGEQYF
-	TRBJ2-1	TRBV6-1	TRBD2	TGTGCCAGCAGAAGGGGCGGGGGTTGGCGATTTTTTGATGAGCAGTTCTTC	CASRRGGGWRFFDEQFF
few	TRBJ1-4	TRBV7-4	-	TGTGCCAGCAGCTTAGTAAGGGACCGCCGACGGGAAAAACTGTTTTTT	CASSLVRDRRREKLFF
-	TRBJ2-7	TRBV5-3	-	TGTGCCAGCAGCCCCCGGGATTCAACCCCCTACGAGCAGTACTTC	CASSPRDSTPYEQYF
-	TRBJ2-5	TRBV7-9	-	TGTGCCAGCAGCTCCTTTAACAGCGGACCACAAGAGACCCAGTACTTC	CASSSFNSGPQETQYF
-	TRBJ1-5	TRBV6-1	-	TGTGCCAGCAGTGACGCAGACATTTCAATCAGGCCCCAGCATTTT	CASSDADISIRPQHF
few	TRBJ2-3	TRBV6-1	TRBD2	TGTGCCAGCAGTGAAGCGGGACTAGCGGGAGCGTGGGATACGCAGTATTTT	CASSEAGLAGAWDTQYF
-	TRBJ1-1	TRBV11-2	-	TGTGCCAGCAGACCAAGGACCGGCCCCCACACTGAAGCTTTCTTT	CASRPRTGPHTEAFF
many	TRBJ2-7	TRBV7-2	TRBD1	TGTGCCAGCAGGCAGACCGGGACAGGGACCGGCGAGCAGTACTTC	CASRQTGTGTGEQYF
few	TRBJ1-1	TRBV11-2	-	TGTGCCAGCAGAATATCCGGGACGGAGAACACTGAAGCTTTCTTT	CASRISGTENTEAFF
-	TRBJ2-1	TRBV11-1	-	TGTGCCAGCAGCTTAACCGTAGTCTCCTACAATGAGCAGTTCTTC	CASSLTVVSYNEQFF
-	TRBJ2-1	TRBV5-4	-	TGTGCCAGCAGCCCGGACTTCGCCCTTATCTACAATGAGCAGTTCTTC	CASSPDFALIYNEQFF
-	TRBJ2-3	TRBV11-3	TRBD2	TGTGCCAGCACCAAGACTAGCATGAGCACAGATACGCAGTATTTT	CASTKTSMSTDTQYF
many	TRBJ2-5	TRBV28	TRBD2	TGTGCCAGCAGCTTAGCGGGGGTCCAAGAGACCCAGTACTTC	CASSLAGVQETQYF
few	TRBJ1-2	TRBV7-2	TRBD1	TGTGCCAGCAGCTTAGGGAGGGACAGGGTATTCGGCTACACCTTC	CASSLGRDRVFGYTF